This paragraph covers one T cell receptor beta chain sequence. This clone was counted once. This receptor's antigen is unknown. Base qualities are not provided; no much larger clone lies one nucleotide away. In light of the paper, this sample's time point label describes: cycle 4 day 1 (C4D1), after 6 weeks of nivolumab. Relapse after autologous stem cell transplantation had occurred in all trial patients, and cohorts A, B and C were distinguished by prior brentuximab vedotin exposure. The trial cohort comprised some 60 patients with relapsed/refractory classical Hodgkin lymphoma whose best overall responses were complete response, partial response or progressive disease. Single-agent nivolumab was administered to trial patients in the multi-cohort phase II CheckMate 205 trial. Best overall response was determined by an independent review committee according to the 2007 International Working Group response criteria. Trial PBMCs were collected just before the start of nivolumab (C1D1) and during therapy at cycle 2 day 1 and cycle 4 day 1. Peripheral blood was collected in 8 mL Vacutainer Cell Preparation Tubes, from which PBMCs were isolated by centrifugation and then cryopreserved.

The Qiagen DNeasy kit was used to extract genomic DNA from unsorted PBMCs and from the negatively selected CD4+ and CD8+ fractions. Amplification of TCR beta CDR3 regions was done by immunoSEQ multiplex PCR with primers that anneal to V and J segments. A synthetic immune receptor repertoire was used to minimize amplification bias, and any residual bias was removed computationally once sequencing was done. The authors processed their data as follows. Repertoire diversity was quantified as the Shannon entropy index using custom Python scripts. Unsorted, CD4+ and CD8+ repertoires were analyzed separately, except for combined analyses in which CD4+ and CD8+ sequences were merged in silico. Clonal expansion was defined as a frequency increase of at least 2-fold after treatment compared with C1D1, and clones undetected at baseline were assigned a pseudocount of 0.5. Clones with 0 or 1 copy at C1D1 were classified as singleton clones, and clones with 2 or more copies were classified as non-singleton clones. Clones expanded in unsorted samples were assigned a CD4+, CD8+ or unknown annotation through matching of protein sequences in sorted samples from the same patient. Wilcoxon tests were applied to paired samples to test diversity changes from C1D1 to C4D1. Drawn from immuneACCESS, this table holds only the in-frame rearrangements with V and J called that TCRdb kept. Clones are partly lost; checked studies trace under half to an unresolved V gene and leave the rest unexplained. V and J calls and clone size are as listed in that table; D and trimming were resolved from the DNA. The sample includes 40,000 to 50,000 clones, with 55% to 70% observed a single time. The ten largest clones take up 2.6% of the sample.

The sample comes from a study of PD-1 blockade in classical Hodgkin lymphoma (dated by TCRdb to the early 2020s). In terms of the full investigation: Nivolumab dosing was 3 mg/kg intravenously every 2 weeks, continuing until either disease progression or unacceptable toxicity. To define a peripheral blood immune signature of response to PD-1 blockade in classical Hodgkin lymphoma, the study combined TCR beta sequencing with CyTOF.

Paper-wide results and their limitations: CD4+ but not CD8+ TCR diversity rose significantly by C4D1 (p=0.0027 vs p=0.16), most apparent in complete responders (p=0.02). Only a single clinical trial cohort was studied, and what caused the repertoire differences, possibly disease activity or prior therapy, remained undefined. Among trial patients, those achieving complete response had baseline diversity similar to that of newly diagnosed patients, while diversity was significantly lower in partial responders and progressors. Diversity was lower in patients who began nivolumab less than 1 year after ASCT, so these patients were left out of later analyses to avoid confounding by immune reconstitution. Baseline TCR diversity was reported as lower in newly diagnosed patients than in healthy donors, and lower still in relapsed/refractory patients.

V drops 0 bases and J drops 3 bases, leaving 12 bases in between. The CDR3, cysteine through phenylalanine, is 15 amino acids long. Kept here is only the CDR3 DNA, which spans 45 bases and is read in frame from base 1. In the germline V gene, CDR1 corresponds to MGHRA and CDR2 to YSYEKL. The receptor's source is a human donor with classical Hodgkin lymphoma. The source was peripheral blood mononuclear cells (PBMCs), collected before the fourth cycle of nivolumab. This sequence uses TRBV4-1 and TRBJ2-7; TRBD1 is a weak D gene call, 5 bases matching. The CDR3 reads as follows: CASSQDLTVLYEQYF. The bases read TGCGCCAGCAGCCAAGATCTGACAGTCCTCTACGAGCAGTACTTC.